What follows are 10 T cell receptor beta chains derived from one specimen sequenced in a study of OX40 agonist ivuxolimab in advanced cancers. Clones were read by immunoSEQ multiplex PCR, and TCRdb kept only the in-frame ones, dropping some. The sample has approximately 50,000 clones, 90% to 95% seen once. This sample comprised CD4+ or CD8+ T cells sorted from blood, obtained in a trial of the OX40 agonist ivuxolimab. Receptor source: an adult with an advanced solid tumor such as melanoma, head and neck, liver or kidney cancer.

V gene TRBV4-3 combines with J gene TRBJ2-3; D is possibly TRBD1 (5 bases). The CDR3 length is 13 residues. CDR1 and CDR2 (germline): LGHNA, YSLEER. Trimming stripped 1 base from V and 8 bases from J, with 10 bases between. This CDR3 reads CASSQGTYGTQYF. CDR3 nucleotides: TGCGCCAGCAGCCAAGGGACATACGGTACGCAGTATTTT.

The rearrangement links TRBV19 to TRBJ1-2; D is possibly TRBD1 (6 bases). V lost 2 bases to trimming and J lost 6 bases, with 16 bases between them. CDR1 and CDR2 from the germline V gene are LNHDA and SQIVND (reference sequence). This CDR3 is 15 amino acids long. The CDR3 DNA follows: TGTGCCAGTAGTATATACAGGGAAGTTCCCCATGGCTACACCTTC. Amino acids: CASSIYREVPHGYTF.

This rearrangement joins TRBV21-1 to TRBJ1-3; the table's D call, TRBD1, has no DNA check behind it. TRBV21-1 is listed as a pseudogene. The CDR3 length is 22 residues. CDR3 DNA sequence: TGTGCCAGCAGCAAAGGGCAGGGGGCGAGCCCTGGAAGGTCTGGAAGTTTGGGCACCATATATTTT. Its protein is CASSKGQGASPGRSGSLGTIYF.

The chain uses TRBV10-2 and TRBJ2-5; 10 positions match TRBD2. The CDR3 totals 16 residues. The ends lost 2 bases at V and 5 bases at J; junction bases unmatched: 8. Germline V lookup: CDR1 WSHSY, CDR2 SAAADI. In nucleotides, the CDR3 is TGCGCCAGCAGTGAGGTTCTAGCGGGAGTCACGGAGACCCAGTACTTC. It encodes CASSEVLAGVTETQYF.

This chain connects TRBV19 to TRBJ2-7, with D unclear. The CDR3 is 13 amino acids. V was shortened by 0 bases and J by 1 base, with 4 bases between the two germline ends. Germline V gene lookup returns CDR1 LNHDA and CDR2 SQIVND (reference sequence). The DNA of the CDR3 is TGTGCCAGTAGTATAGATCTGTCCTACGAGCAGTACTTC. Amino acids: CASSIDLSYEQYF.

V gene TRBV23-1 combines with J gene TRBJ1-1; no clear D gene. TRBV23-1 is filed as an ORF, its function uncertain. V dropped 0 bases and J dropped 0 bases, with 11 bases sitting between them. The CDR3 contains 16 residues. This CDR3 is CASSQSGGLVNTEAFF. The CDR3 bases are TGCGCCAGCAGTCAATCTGGAGGGTTGGTGAACACTGAAGCTTTCTTT.

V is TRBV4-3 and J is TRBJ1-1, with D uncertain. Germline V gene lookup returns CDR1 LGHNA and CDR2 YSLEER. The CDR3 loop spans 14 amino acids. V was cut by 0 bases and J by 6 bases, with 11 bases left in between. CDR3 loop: CASSQDIGGPEAFF. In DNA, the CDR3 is TGCGCCAGCAGCCAAGACATAGGAGGGCCTGAAGCTTTCTTT.

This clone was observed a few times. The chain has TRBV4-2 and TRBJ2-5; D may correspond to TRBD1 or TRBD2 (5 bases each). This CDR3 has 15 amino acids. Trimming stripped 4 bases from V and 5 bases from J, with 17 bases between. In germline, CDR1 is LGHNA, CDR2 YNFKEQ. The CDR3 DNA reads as TGTGCCAGCAGCCCCAGGGACCGGCCTGCGGAGACCCAGTACTTC. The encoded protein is CASSPRDRPAETQYF.

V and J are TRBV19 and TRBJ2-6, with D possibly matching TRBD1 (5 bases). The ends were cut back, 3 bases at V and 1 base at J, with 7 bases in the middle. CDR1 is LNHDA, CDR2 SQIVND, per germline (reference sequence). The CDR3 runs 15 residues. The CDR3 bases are TGTGCCAGTAGTATTGACAGTTCTGGGGCCAACGTCCTGACTTTC. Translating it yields CASSIDSSGANVLTF.

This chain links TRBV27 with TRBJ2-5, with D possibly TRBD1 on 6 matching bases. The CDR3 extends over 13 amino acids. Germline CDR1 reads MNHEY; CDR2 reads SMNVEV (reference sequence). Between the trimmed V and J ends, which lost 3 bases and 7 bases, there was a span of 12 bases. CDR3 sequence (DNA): TGTGCCAGCAGTTTTCAGGGGCCGGGGACCCAGTACTTC. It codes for CASSFQGPGTQYF.